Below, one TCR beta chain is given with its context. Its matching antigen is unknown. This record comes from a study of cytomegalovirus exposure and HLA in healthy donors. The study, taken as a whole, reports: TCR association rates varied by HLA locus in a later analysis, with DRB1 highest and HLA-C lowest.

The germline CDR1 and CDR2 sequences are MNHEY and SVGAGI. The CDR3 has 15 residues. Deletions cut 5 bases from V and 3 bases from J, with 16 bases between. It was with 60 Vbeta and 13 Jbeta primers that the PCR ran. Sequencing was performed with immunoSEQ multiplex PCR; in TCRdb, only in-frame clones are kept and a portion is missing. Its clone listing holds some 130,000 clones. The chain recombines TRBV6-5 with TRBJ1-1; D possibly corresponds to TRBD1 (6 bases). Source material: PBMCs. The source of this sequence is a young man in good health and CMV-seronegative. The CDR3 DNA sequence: TGTGCCAGCAGTCCCGACAGGATTCGGGACACTGAAGCTTTCTTT. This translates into CASSPDRIRDTEAFF.